These 30 T cell receptor beta chains were all obtained from the same sample, sequenced in a study of OX40 agonist ivuxolimab in advanced cancers. Only in-frame clones appear in the TCRdb table, and some are missing; sequencing was by immunoSEQ multiplex PCR. The data show 76,000 or so clones, roughly 93% seen once. The sample in question was CD4+ or CD8+ T cells sorted from blood, obtained in a trial of the OX40 agonist ivuxolimab. Receptors were obtained from an adult with an advanced solid tumor such as melanoma, head and neck, liver or kidney cancer.

The chain recombines TRBV29-1 with TRBJ2-7; 9 bases map to TRBD2. After removal of 4 bases from V and 3 bases from J, the junction contained 1 base not matched to a gene. This CDR3 comprises 12 residues. Per germline, CDR1 SQVTM and CDR2 ANQGSEA. Here the CDR3 reads CSVGTSDYEQYF. For the CDR3, the DNA is TGCAGCGTTGGGACTAGCGACTACGAGCAGTACTTC.

The rearrangement joins TRBV6-5 to TRBJ1-2; unclear D gene. CDR1 is MNHEY, CDR2 SVGAGI, per germline. This CDR3 comprises 13 residues. The germline V and J ends were trimmed by 0 bases and 5 bases, with 7 bases remaining between them. The CDR3 sequence: CASSYSRGYGYTF. CDR3 sequence (DNA): TGTGCCAGCAGTTACTCTCGTGGATATGGCTACACCTTC.

The rearrangement uses TRBV4-2 and TRBJ2-7, with 9 bases aligning to TRBD2. The CDR3 is 15 amino acids. Germline V gene sequence: CDR1 LGHNA, CDR2 YNFKEQ. After removal of 1 base from V and 2 bases from J, the junction contained 3 bases not matched to a gene. The CDR3 region is CASSQVSGRTYEQYF. DNA for the CDR3: TGTGCCAGCAGCCAAGTTAGCGGGAGAACCTACGAGCAGTACTTC.

This chain joins TRBV9 and TRBJ2-1; D remains ambiguous. Germline CDR1 SGDLS, CDR2 YYNGEE. This CDR3 region has 13 residues. V gave up 4 bases and J gave up 7 bases, with 12 bases separating them. The CDR3 loop reads CASSSRPHNEQFF. The CDR3 DNA sequence: TGTGCCAGCAGCTCCCGTCCCCATAATGAGCAGTTCTTC.

V is TRBV19 and J is TRBJ1-5; TRBD1 is a possible D gene (6 bases). Per the germline V gene, CDR1 is LNHDA and CDR2 is SQIVND (reference sequence). There are 15 residues in the CDR3. The V and J ends lost 3 bases and 3 bases respectively, with 12 bases between them. Here the CDR3 reads CASSIRGHTNQPQHF. CDR3 coding DNA: TGTGCCAGTAGTATTCGGGGACATACCAATCAGCCCCAGCATTTT.

The chain combines TRBV5-1 with TRBJ2-1; tentative D call: TRBD1 (5 bases). V was clipped by 6 bases and J by 4 bases, with 17 bases between them. Germline loops: CDR1 SGHRS, CDR2 YFSETQ. The CDR3 spans 15 residues. The CDR3: CASKGKPGMYNEQFF. CDR3 bases: TGCGCCAGCAAAGGGAAGCCAGGGATGTACAATGAGCAGTTCTTC.

The chain has TRBV13 and TRBJ2-3; TRBD2 agrees at 8 bases. Germline V gene data show CDR1 as PRHDT and CDR2 as FYEKMQ (reference sequence). V was clipped by 5 bases and J by 5 bases; unmatched bases: 9. The CDR3 is 15 amino acids. The CDR3 reads CASSPQRGREDTQYF. CDR3 coding DNA: TGTGCCAGCAGCCCTCAGCGGGGGAGGGAAGATACGCAGTATTTT.

The rearrangement uses TRBV25-1 and TRBJ2-7; 7 nucleotides line up with TRBD1. Trimming took 3 bases from V and 2 from J; bases not matched to a gene: 4. This CDR3 is built from 14 residues. Germline V CDR1 and CDR2: MGHDK, SYGVNS. CDR3 DNA: TGTGCCAGCAGTGACCGGGACAGACCCTACGAGCAGTACTTC. It encodes CASSDRDRPYEQYF.

The chain combines TRBV4-3 with TRBJ2-1, with a tentative D call TRBD1 (5 bases). Germline assignment: CDR1 LGHNA and CDR2 YSLEER. Between the trimmed V and J ends, which lost 1 base and 4 bases, there was a span of 11 bases. The CDR3 covers 15 residues. CDR3 nucleotide sequence: TGCGCCAGCAGCCAAGTGGGGCGGAGTTACAATGAGCAGTTCTTC. This sequence encodes CASSQVGRSYNEQFF.

The chain carries TRBV7-2 and TRBJ1-2; 9 nucleotides agree with TRBD1. Germline assignment: CDR1 SGHTA and CDR2 FQGNSA. This CDR3 spans 14 amino acids. With V trimmed by 3 bases and J by 8 bases, 7 bases remained unmatched. CDR3 sequence reads: CASSLGQGAEGYTF. The CDR3 region has the DNA TGTGCCAGCAGCTTGGGACAGGGTGCTGAAGGCTACACCTTC.

The V and J genes are TRBV7-2 and TRBJ2-7; 9 bases match TRBD1. The CDR3 totals 14 residues. After removal of 5 bases from V and 1 base from J, the junction contained 3 bases not matched to a gene. Per the germline V gene, CDR1 is SGHTA and CDR2 is FQGNSA. This chain's CDR3 is CASSPGTGSYEQYF. The CDR3 nucleotides read TGTGCCAGCAGCCCCGGGACAGGGTCCTACGAGCAGTACTTC.

This clone has only a few counts. This rearrangement joins TRBV7-9 to TRBJ1-1, with 9 positions matching TRBD1. CDR3 length: 15 amino acids. V lost 6 bases to trimming and J lost 6 bases; unmatched junction nucleotides: 11. Germline CDR1 and CDR2: SEHNR and FQNEAQ (reference sequence). As DNA, the CDR3 is TGTGCCAGCAGGTGGGAAGGACAGGGGAGGGCTGAAGCTTTCTTT. This codes for CASRWEGQGRAEAFF. Complete variable domain (other parts from reference TRBV7-9 and TRBJ1-1): DTGVSQNPRHKITKRGQNVTFRCDPISEHNRLYWYRQTLGQGPEFLTYFQNEAQLEKSRLLSDRFSAERPKGSFSTLEIQRTEQGDSAMYLCASRWEGQGRAEAFFGQGTRLTVV.

This sequence joins TRBV7-6 and TRBJ2-5, with 15 positions matching TRBD2. The CDR3 runs 18 residues. The J segment lost 4 bases and the V segment lost 4 bases, leaving 10 bases of the junction unmatched. The germline CDR1 and CDR2 sequences are SGHVS and FNYEAQ. The CDR3 loop reads CASSSPGLAGGTTETQYF. The CDR3 coding sequence is TGTGCCAGCAGCTCCCCGGGACTAGCGGGAGGAACGACAGAGACCCAGTACTTC.

This chain joins TRBV4-1 and TRBJ2-2; D is perhaps TRBD2 (6 bases). Deletions cut 4 bases from V and 4 bases from J, with 13 bases between. The CDR3 length is 15 residues. The germline gives CDR1 MGHRA, CDR2 YSYEKL. Here the CDR3 DNA reads TGCGCCAGCAGCCCTAGCGAAGGCGGCACCGGGGAGCTGTTTTTT. Its translation: CASSPSEGGTGELFF.

This sequence joins TRBV9 and TRBJ1-2; no clear D gene. The germline V gene encodes CDR1 SGDLS and CDR2 YYNGEE. The CDR3 has 12 residues. Between the trimmed V and J ends, which lost 1 base and 7 bases, there was a span of 8 bases. CDR3 region: CASSVLGSGYTF. CDR3 DNA sequence: TGTGCCAGCAGCGTATTGGGCAGTGGCTACACCTTC. Supplemented by reference TRBV9 and TRBJ1-2, the full variable domain reads DSGVTQTPKHLITATGQRVTLRCSPRSGDLSVYWYQQSLDQGLQFLIQYYNGEERAKGNILERFSAQQFPDLHSELNLSSLELGDSALYFCASSVLGSGYTFGSGTRLTVV.

CDR3 sequence reads: CASSFAGAYNEQFF. The CDR3 DNA follows: TGTGCCAGCAGTTTTGCGGGAGCCTACAATGAGCAGTTCTTC. The J gene is TRBJ2-1, the V gene TRBV27, with 7 positions matching TRBD2. Germline lookup yields CDR1 MNHEY and CDR2 SMNVEV (reference sequence). V lost 3 bases, J lost 2 bases, and 1 base stayed unmatched. The CDR3 covers 14 residues.

V and J are TRBV2 and TRBJ2-1; D is possibly TRBD2 (5 bases). The CDR3 has 10 amino acids. The germline V and J ends were trimmed by 10 bases and 9 bases, with 10 bases remaining between them. The germline V gene encodes CDR1 SNHLY and CDR2 FYNNEI. CDR3 nucleotide sequence: TGTGCCACCAACAGCGGTGAGCAGTTCTTC. Translation gives CATNSGEQFF. Full variable domain (missing parts from reference TRBV2 and TRBJ2-1): EPEVTQTPSHQVTQMGQEVILRCVPISNHLYFYWYRQILGQKVEFLVSFYNNEISEKSEIFDDQFSVERPDGSNFTLKIRSTKLEDSAMYFCATNSGEQFFGPGTRLTVL.

The V gene is TRBV27, the J gene TRBJ1-2; TRBD1 is a possible D gene (6 bases). Germline loops: CDR1 MNHEY, CDR2 SMNVEV (reference sequence). V shed 5 bases and J shed 6 bases, with 19 bases lying between them. The CDR3 contains 15 residues. CDR3 sequence: CASSLFGPGAHGYTF. CDR3 bases: TGTGCCAGCAGTCTCTTTGGGCCGGGGGCGCATGGCTACACCTTC.

V and J are TRBV27 and TRBJ2-7; D not certain. Trimming took off 6 bases at V and 0 bases at J, with 6 bases between the two ends. The CDR3 runs to 12 residues. Germline CDR1 and CDR2: MNHEY and SMNVEV (reference sequence). The CDR3 loop is CASSQNSYEQYF. The CDR3 region has the DNA TGTGCCAGCAGCCAGAACTCCTACGAGCAGTACTTC.

This clone is a singleton in its sample. The rearrangement uses TRBV27 and TRBJ2-2; D gene ambiguous. V lost 5 bases, J lost 1 base, and 14 bases lay in between. CDR1 and CDR2 from the germline V gene are MNHEY and SMNVEV (reference sequence). The CDR3 sequence is 16 residues long. CDR3 DNA sequence: TGTGCCAGCAGTCTCACTCATCCTGAGAACACCGGGGAGCTGTTTTTT. This translates into CASSLTHPENTGELFF.

For the CDR3, the DNA is TGCGCCAGCAGCCAAGTGGGTGGGGATACGCAGTATTTT. As protein: CASSQVGGDTQYF. The rearrangement joins TRBV4-3 to TRBJ2-3; no clear D gene. This CDR3 has 13 residues. Germline CDR1 and CDR2: LGHNA and YSLEER. V lost 1 base and J lost 6, with 8 bases in between.

V and J are TRBV15 and TRBJ2-4, with D uncertain. V dropped 0 bases and J dropped 3 bases, with 12 bases sitting between them. The CDR3 consists of 16 residues. The germline CDR1 and CDR2 sequences are LNHNV and YYDKDF (reference sequence). This CDR3 reads CATSRDAHLVKNIQYF. As DNA, the CDR3 is TGTGCCACCAGCAGAGATGCCCACCTAGTCAAAAACATTCAGTACTTC.

The rearrangement joins TRBV27 to TRBJ2-7, with 9 bases aligning to TRBD1. With V trimmed by 4 bases and J by 5 bases, 9 bases remained unmatched. Germline V gene data show CDR1 as MNHEY and CDR2 as SMNVEV (reference sequence). CDR3 size: 15 residues. The CDR3 sequence is CASSSPGTGIHEQYF. CDR3 sequence (DNA): TGTGCCAGCAGTTCCCCCGGGACAGGGATCCACGAGCAGTACTTC.

V is TRBV5-6 and J is TRBJ2-6; no definite D call. Trimming cost V 0 bases and J 4 bases, with 17 bases left between them. This CDR3 region has 18 residues. Per germline, CDR1 SGHDT and CDR2 YYEEEE. The CDR3 region is CASSLAPLWALGANVLTF. The CDR3 DNA is TGTGCCAGCAGCTTGGCCCCCCTGTGGGCTCTGGGGGCCAACGTCCTGACTTTC.

The rearrangement links TRBV6-5 to TRBJ2-7, with 11 bases that match TRBD1. Trimming at V came to 8 bases and at J to 3 bases, leaving 6 bases not matched to a gene. The germline CDR1 and CDR2 sequences are MNHEY and SVGAGI. This CDR3 is built from 14 residues. The CDR3 DNA reads TGTGCCAGCGGAAAGGGGACAGGGGGCTACGAGCAGTACTTC. The encoded protein is CASGKGTGGYEQYF.

The chain joins TRBV27 to TRBJ2-5; the match to TRBD2 covers 11 bases. Per the germline V gene, CDR1 is MNHEY and CDR2 is SMNVEV (reference sequence). CDR3 length: 14 residues. V gave up 6 bases and J gave up 0 bases; unmatched junction bases: 0. CDR3 in amino acids: CASRGLADQETQYF. DNA for the CDR3: TGTGCCAGCAGGGGACTAGCGGACCAAGAGACCCAGTACTTC.

This clone was detected a few times. The chain joins TRBV2 to TRBJ2-5; D gene unclear. From germline, CDR1 is SNHLY and CDR2 FYNNEI. This CDR3 spans 12 amino acids. V lost 4 bases and J 2 bases, leaving 5 bases between the germline ends. CDR3 nucleotide sequence: TGTGCCAGCAGTGGTATTCAAGAGACCCAGTACTTC. Encoded protein: CASSGIQETQYF.

The chain joins TRBV19 to TRBJ2-7; D remains unclear. Germline V lookup: CDR1 LNHDA, CDR2 SQIVND (reference sequence). The CDR3 runs to 15 residues. V lost 4 bases, J lost 2 bases, and 15 bases lay in between. In DNA, the CDR3 is TGTGCCAGTAGTAATGTGGGGATCCCCACCTACGAGCAGTACTTC. This codes for CASSNVGIPTYEQYF.

This rearrangement joins TRBV4-3 to TRBJ1-3; D unresolved. Trimming took 0 bases from V and 0 from J, leaving 9 bases between them. CDR1 is LGHNA, CDR2 YSLEER, per germline. This CDR3 region has 16 residues. CDR3 region: CASSQDLWISGNTIYF. The CDR3 region has the DNA TGCGCCAGCAGCCAAGATCTATGGATCTCTGGAAACACCATATATTTT.

The V gene is TRBV27, the J gene TRBJ2-7; D is perhaps TRBD2 (6 bases). V lost 4 bases and J 1 base, leaving 11 bases between the germline ends. The CDR3 covers 14 residues. From germline, CDR1 is MNHEY and CDR2 SMNVEV (reference sequence). The CDR3 DNA is TGTGCCAGCAGTTGGCAGGGACTTTCCTACGAGCAGTACTTC. Protein sequence: CASSWQGLSYEQYF.